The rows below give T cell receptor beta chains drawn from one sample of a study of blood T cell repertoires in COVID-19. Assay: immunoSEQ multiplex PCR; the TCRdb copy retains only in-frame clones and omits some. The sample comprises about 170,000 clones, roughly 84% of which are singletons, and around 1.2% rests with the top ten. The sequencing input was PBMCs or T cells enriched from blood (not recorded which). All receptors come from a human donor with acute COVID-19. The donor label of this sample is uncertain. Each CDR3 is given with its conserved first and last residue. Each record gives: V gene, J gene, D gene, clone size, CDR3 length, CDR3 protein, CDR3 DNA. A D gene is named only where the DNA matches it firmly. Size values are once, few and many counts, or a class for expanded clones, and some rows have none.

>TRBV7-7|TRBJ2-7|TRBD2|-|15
CASSLASGGGYEQYF
TGTGCCAGCAGTTTAGCTAGCGGGGGTGGCTACGAGCAGTACTTC
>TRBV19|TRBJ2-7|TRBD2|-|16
CASSPAGTSGSYEQYF
TGTGCCAGTAGTCCAGCCGGGACTAGCGGGTCCTACGAGCAGTACTTC
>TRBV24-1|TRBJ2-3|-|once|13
CATSAGIEDTQYF
TGTGCCACCAGTGCGGGGATTGAGGATACGCAGTATTTT
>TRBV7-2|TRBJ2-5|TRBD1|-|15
CASSRIAGGTATQYF
TGTGCCAGCAGCCGCATCGCAGGGGGCACCGCTACCCAGTACTTC
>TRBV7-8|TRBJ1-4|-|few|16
CASSLEPYRPNEKLFF
TGTGCCAGCAGCTTAGAACCTTACAGGCCGAATGAAAAACTGTTTTTT
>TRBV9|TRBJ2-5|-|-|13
CASSVGGQETQYF
TGTGCCAGCAGCGTAGGGGGCCAGGAGACCCAGTACTTC
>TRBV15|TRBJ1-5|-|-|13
CATSRDRDQPQHF
TGTGCCACCAGCAGAGATCGTGATCAGCCCCAGCATTTT
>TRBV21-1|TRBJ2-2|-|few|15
CASSTYSGVTGELFF
TGTGCCAGCAGCACATACAGCGGTGTAACCGGGGAGCTGTTTTTT
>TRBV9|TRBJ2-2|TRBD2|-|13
CASSVGGTGELFF
TGTGCCAGCAGCGTCGGGGGGACCGGGGAGCTGTTTTTT
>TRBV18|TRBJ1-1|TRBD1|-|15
CASSQLQGQNTEAFF
TGTGCCAGCTCACAACTACAGGGGCAGAACACTGAAGCTTTCTTT
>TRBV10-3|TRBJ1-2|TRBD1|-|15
CAISDRTGAGYGYTF
TGTGCCATCAGTGATCGGACAGGGGCGGGCTATGGCTACACCTTC
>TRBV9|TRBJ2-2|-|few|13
CASSVAPPGELFF
TGTGCCAGCAGCGTAGCTCCCCCCGGGGAGCTGTTTTTT
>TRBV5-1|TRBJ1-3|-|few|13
CASSPGVRNTIYF
TGCGCCAGCAGCCCGGGAGTGAGGAACACCATATATTTT
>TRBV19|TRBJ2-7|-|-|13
CASGEQGSYEQYF
TGTGCCAGTGGGGAGCAAGGGAGCTACGAGCAGTACTTC
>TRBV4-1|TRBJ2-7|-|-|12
CASSHPRGEQYF
TGCGCCAGCAGCCACCCCCGGGGCGAGCAGTACTTC
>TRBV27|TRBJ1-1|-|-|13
CASSLWGRTEAFF
TGTGCCAGCAGTTTATGGGGCCGCACTGAAGCTTTCTTT
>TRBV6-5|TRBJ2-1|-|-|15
CASSYDGSSYNEQFF
TGTGCCAGCAGTTATGACGGGAGCTCCTACAATGAGCAGTTCTTC
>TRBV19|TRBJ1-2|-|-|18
CASSIRGGAFHQLYGYTF
TGTGCCAGTAGTATAAGAGGGGGTGCGTTCCACCAACTCTATGGCTACACCTTC
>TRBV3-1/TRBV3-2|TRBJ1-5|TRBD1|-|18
CASSQTLPGQPFHQPQHF
TGTGCCAGCAGCCAAACGCTCCCGGGACAGCCCTTCCATCAGCCCCAGCATTTT
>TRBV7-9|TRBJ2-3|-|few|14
CASSPPGYTDTQYF
TGTGCCAGCAGCCCCCCGGGATACACAGATACGCAGTATTTT
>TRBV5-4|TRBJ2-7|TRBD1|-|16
CASSRIGTGGSVEQYF
TGTGCCAGCAGCAGGATCGGGACAGGGGGCTCGGTGGAGCAGTACTTC
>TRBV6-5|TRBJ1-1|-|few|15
CATLRGSGADTEAFF
TGTGCCACCCTCCGGGGTTCAGGGGCTGACACTGAAGCTTTCTTT
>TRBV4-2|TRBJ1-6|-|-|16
CASSRTEGEMGSPLHF
TGTGCCAGCAGCCGGACCGAAGGGGAAATGGGTTCACCCCTCCACTTT
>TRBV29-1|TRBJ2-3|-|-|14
CSVVWGHYTDTQYF
TGCAGCGTTGTGTGGGGACACTACACAGATACGCAGTATTTT
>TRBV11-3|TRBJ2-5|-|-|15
CASSLGQGFQETQYF
TGTGCCAGCAGCTTAGGTCAGGGGTTCCAAGAGACCCAGTACTTC
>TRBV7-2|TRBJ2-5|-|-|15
CASSLEYRTRETQYF
TGTGCCAGCAGCTTAGAATACAGGACCCGAGAGACCCAGTACTTC
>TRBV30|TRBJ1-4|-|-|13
CAWKRSTAEKLFF
TGTGCCTGGAAACGGTCGACAGCAGAAAAACTGTTTTTT
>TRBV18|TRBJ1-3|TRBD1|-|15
CASSPQTGAGNTIYF
TGTGCCAGCTCACCCCAGACAGGGGCTGGAAACACCATATATTTT
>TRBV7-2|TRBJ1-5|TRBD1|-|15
CASSSGQGINQPQHF
TGTGCCAGCAGCTCGGGACAGGGGATCAATCAGCCCCAGCATTTT
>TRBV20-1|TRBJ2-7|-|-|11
CSAPRDYEQYF
TGCAGTGCCCCGAGGGACTACGAGCAGTACTTC
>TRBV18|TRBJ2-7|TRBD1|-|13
CASTGGLSYEQYF
TGTGCCAGTACAGGGGGCCTGTCCTACGAGCAGTACTTC
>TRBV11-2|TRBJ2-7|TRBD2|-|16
CASSSILAGGSYEQYF
TGTGCCAGCAGCTCAATACTAGCGGGAGGCTCCTACGAGCAGTACTTC
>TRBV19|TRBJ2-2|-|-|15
CASSILRRGSGELFF
TGTGCCAGTAGTATACTTCGGCGGGGCTCCGGGGAGCTGTTTTTT
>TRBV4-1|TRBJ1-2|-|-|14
CASSGDHRGYGYTF
TGCGCCAGCAGCGGTGATCATAGGGGGTATGGCTACACCTTC
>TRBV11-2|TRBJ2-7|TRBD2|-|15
CASSQSGLAGGLALF
TGTGCCAGCAGCCAATCCGGACTAGCGGGGGGCCTCGCACTTTTC
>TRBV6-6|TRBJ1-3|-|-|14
CASRSPVSGNTIYF
TGTGCCAGCAGGTCCCCTGTCTCTGGAAACACCATATATTTT
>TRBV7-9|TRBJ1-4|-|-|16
CASSPDRVATNEKLFF
TGTGCCAGCAGCCCGGACAGAGTTGCAACTAATGAAAAACTGTTTTTT
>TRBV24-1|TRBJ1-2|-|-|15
CATSDPGEGVYGYTF
TGTGCCACCAGTGATCCCGGGGAGGGGGTCTATGGCTACACCTTC
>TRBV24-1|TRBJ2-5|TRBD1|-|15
CATSDAGTDQETQYF
TGTGCCACCAGTGACGCCGGGACAGACCAAGAGACCCAGTACTTC
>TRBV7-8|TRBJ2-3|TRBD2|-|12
CASSQSGRLQYF
TGTGCCAGCAGCCAAAGCGGGAGACTGCAGTATTTT
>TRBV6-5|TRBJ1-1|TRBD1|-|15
CASSRQGLMNTEAFF
TGTGCCAGCAGTCGACAGGGATTAATGAACACTGAAGCTTTCTTT
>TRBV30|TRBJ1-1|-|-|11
CAWAGYPEAFF
TGTGCCTGGGCAGGGTACCCTGAAGCTTTCTTT
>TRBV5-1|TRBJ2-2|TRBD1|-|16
CASSMTGGSNTGELFF
TGCGCCAGCAGCATGACAGGGGGCTCTAACACCGGGGAGCTGTTTTTT
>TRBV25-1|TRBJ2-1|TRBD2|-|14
CATFSGGAGNEQFF
TGTGCCACGTTTAGCGGGGGGGCGGGTAATGAGCAGTTCTTC
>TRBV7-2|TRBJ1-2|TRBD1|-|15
CASSSYLWTGDGYTF
TGTGCCAGCAGCTCCTACCTTTGGACAGGGGATGGCTACACCTTC
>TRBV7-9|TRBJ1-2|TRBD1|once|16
CASSSPRQGANYGYTF
TGTGCCAGCAGCTCCCCTAGACAGGGGGCTAACTATGGCTACACCTTC
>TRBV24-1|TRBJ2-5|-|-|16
CATSDPDLGHAETQYF
TGTGCCACCAGTGACCCGGATTTGGGGCATGCGGAGACCCAGTACTTC
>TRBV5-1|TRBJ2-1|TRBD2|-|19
CASSLAAGLASGGANEQFF
TGCGCCAGCAGCTTGGCGGCGGGACTAGCCTCCGGCGGGGCCAATGAGCAGTTCTTC
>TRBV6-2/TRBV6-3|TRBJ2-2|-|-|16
CASSPPRLRGTGELFF
TGTGCCAGCAGTCCACCCAGGCTCCGGGGCACCGGGGAGCTGTTTTTT
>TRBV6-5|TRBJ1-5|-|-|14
CASSLLKGVQPQHF
TGTGCCAGCAGTCTCCTAAAGGGGGTGCAGCCCCAGCATTTT
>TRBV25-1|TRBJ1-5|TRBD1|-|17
CASSEYAMTGGYEPQHF
TGTGCCAGCAGTGAATATGCTATGACAGGGGGCTACGAGCCCCAGCATTTT
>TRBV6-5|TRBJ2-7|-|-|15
CASTGDWQKGYEQYF
TGTGCCAGCACCGGGGACTGGCAGAAGGGGTACGAGCAGTACTTC
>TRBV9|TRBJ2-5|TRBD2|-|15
CASSAVGAGVQTQYF
TGTGCCAGCAGCGCCGTCGGAGCGGGGGTACAGACCCAGTACTTC